This T cell receptor beta chain was profiled in a study of cytomegalovirus exposure and HLA in healthy donors. Study observations and caveats: The authors listed 164 TCR beta chains as cytomegalovirus-associated.

This CDR3 region has 14 residues. V gave up 9 bases and J gave up 4 bases; unmatched junction bases: 8. Germline V gene sequence: CDR1 SGHDT, CDR2 YYEEEE. 13 Jbeta primers and 60 Vbeta primers were used for the PCR. Original processing methods: About 10 million of 80 million to 85 million unique TCR beta chains were shared, per a later count. This table comes from immunoSEQ multiplex PCR, and its TCRdb copy is limited to in-frame clones, with some not included. V, J and clone size are taken as reported in that table, and D and trimming were inferred from the DNA itself. The data contain 95,000 to 150,000 clones, about 80% of them singletons. Donors had nominal health at sampling but likely had unrecorded immune exposures. For this clone: Its antigen is unidentified.

This chain connects TRBV5-6 to TRBJ2-2; 8 nucleotides agree with TRBD1. What was sequenced was PBMCs. This clonotype was obtained from a man aged 60 to 75 in good health and CMV-seropositive. The CDR3 reads CATRQGIITGELFF. In nucleotides, the CDR3 is TGTGCCACCAGACAGGGGATTATCACCGGGGAGCTGTTTTTT.